The rows below give T cell receptor beta chains drawn from one sample of a study of T cells in Graves' hyperthyroidism and ophthalmopathy. TCRdb re-called the multiplex PCR reads with MiXCR, one entry per CDR3 protein. The data show some 400,000 distinct CDR3 sequences, 19% seen once. Input material: blood. The receptors stem from a woman aged 18 to 35 with Graves' hyperthyroidism. Both conserved end residues are part of each CDR3. The order of the fields is J gene, V gene, clone size, D gene, CDR3 DNA, CDR3 protein. The D gene is left open where the match is weak. Some rows have no size entry. The others give once, few or many, or a class for an expanded clone.

j_gene: TRBJ1-1; v_gene: TRBV4-1; abundance: -; d_gene: -; CDR3nt: TGCGCCAGCAGCCAAGATCGGTGGGGGAACACTGAAGCTTTCTTT; CDR3aa: CASSQDRWGNTEAFF
j_gene: TRBJ1-2; v_gene: TRBV30; abundance: -; d_gene: -; CDR3nt: TGTGCCTGGAGTGACCCCCGGGGTCCCGGCTATGGCTACACCTTC; CDR3aa: CAWSDPRGPGYGYTF
j_gene: TRBJ2-2; v_gene: TRBV28; abundance: -; d_gene: -; CDR3nt: TGTGCCAGCAGTCTACATTACTCCGGGGAGCTGTTTTTT; CDR3aa: CASSLHYSGELFF
j_gene: TRBJ2-5; v_gene: TRBV20-1; abundance: few; d_gene: -; CDR3nt: TGCAGTGCTAGAGATCCTTCGGGGGTTCAAGAGACCCAGTACTTC; CDR3aa: CSARDPSGVQETQYF
j_gene: TRBJ1-5; v_gene: TRBV15; abundance: many; d_gene: -; CDR3nt: TGTGCCACCAGCAGAGGTGAGATCGGTTGGAGCAATCAGCCCCAGCATTTT; CDR3aa: CATSRGEIGWSNQPQHF
j_gene: TRBJ2-7; v_gene: TRBV20-1; abundance: many; d_gene: -; CDR3nt: TGCAGTGGTAGGTCCCGGGACCTTTCCTACGAGCAGTACTTC; CDR3aa: CSGRSRDLSYEQYF
j_gene: TRBJ2-5; v_gene: TRBV15; abundance: -; d_gene: TRBD1; CDR3nt: TGTGCCACCAGCGGCATGGGGACAGGGGAGACCCAGTACTTC; CDR3aa: CATSGMGTGETQYF
j_gene: TRBJ1-1; v_gene: TRBV2; abundance: -; d_gene: -; CDR3nt: TGTGCCAGCAGTTTTACGACAGGCGTTTACACTGAAGCTTTCTTT; CDR3aa: CASSFTTGVYTEAFF
j_gene: TRBJ1-1; v_gene: TRBV24-1; abundance: many; d_gene: -; CDR3nt: TGTGCCACCTCCGGTGGGGCGGCTGAAGCTTTCTTT; CDR3aa: CATSGGAAEAFF
j_gene: TRBJ2-2; v_gene: TRBV19; abundance: many; d_gene: -; CDR3nt: TGTGCCTCGATGCGTGTAAGTGGGGGCAGCACCGGGGAGCTGTTTTTT; CDR3aa: CASMRVSGGSTGELFF
j_gene: TRBJ1-2; v_gene: TRBV6-2/TRBV6-3; abundance: many; d_gene: -; CDR3nt: TGTGCCAGCAGTTACCGTCCGGGGCCCCATGGCTACACCTTC; CDR3aa: CASSYRPGPHGYTF